This T cell receptor (beta chain) came from a study of blood T cells in healthy people across ages. Combining a sample-barcoded 5' primer with a J-beta primer mix, a second PCR ran for 7 to 11 cycles. TCRdb recomputed calls from the 5' RACE reads with MiXCR, one row per CDR3 protein. Of about 670,000 distinct CDR3 sequences in the sample, roughly 41% were seen once. The CDR3 consists of 15 residues. From germline, CDR1 is SNHLY and CDR2 FYNNEI. V was clipped by 2 bases and J by 4 bases; unmatched bases: 6. This clonotype has a handful of counts. The chain uses TRBV2 and TRBJ2-5; TRBD2 matches 8 bases. Material for sequencing was blood. The clonotype comes from an elderly man in good health. DNA of the CDR3: TGTGCCAGCAGTGAAAGGGAGCGGGGGAGAGAGACCCAGTACTTC. This gives the protein CASSERERGRETQYF.